Listed below are T cell receptor beta chains from one sample, sequenced in a study of cytomegalovirus exposure and HLA in healthy donors. Sequencing was performed with immunoSEQ multiplex PCR; in TCRdb, only in-frame clones are kept and a portion is missing. The sample shows roughly 200,000 clones, 80% to 90% of them seen only once. Sample: PBMCs. The source is a man aged 35 to 55 in good health and CMV-seropositive. The CDR3 runs from the conserved cysteine through the conserved F or W. The D gene is left open where the match is weak. A clone size is listed for some rows: how often the clone was seen (once, few, many), or a class if it is expanded.

j_gene | abundance | d_gene | v_gene | CDR3nt | CDR3aa
TRBJ2-7 | - | TRBD2 | TRBV6-6 | TGTGCCAGCAGCCTAGCGGGAGGCGAGCAGTACTTC | CASSLAGGEQYF
TRBJ2-7 | - | - | TRBV7-9 | TGTGCCAGCAGCTTAGGCGGGACTTCCGAGCAGTACTTC | CASSLGGTSEQYF
TRBJ1-2 | - | - | TRBV6-5 | TGTGCCAGCAACTCCTTGGGAGGAGGTCATGGCTACACCTTC | CASNSLGGGHGYTF
TRBJ1-5 | - | TRBD1 | TRBV28 | TGTGCCAGCAGTTTGTCCGGGACAGGGGGCAATCAGCCCCAGCATTTT | CASSLSGTGGNQPQHF
TRBJ2-3 | - | - | TRBV5-1 | TGCGCCAGCTCCTTTCAGGGTGCAGATACGCAGTATTTT | CASSFQGADTQYF
TRBJ2-7 | - | TRBD2 | TRBV5-1 | TGCGCCAGCAGCTTGGGGGCTAGCGGGAGTCTGGGCGAGCAGTACTTC | CASSLGASGSLGEQYF
TRBJ2-7 | - | TRBD1 | TRBV7-2 | TGTGCCAGCAGCCGGAGGGGCCCGGGACAGGGTAGCACCTACGAGCAGTACTTC | CASSRRGPGQGSTYEQYF
TRBJ2-4 | - | - | TRBV14 | TGTGCCAGCAGCCAGGGCCCTGCAGGCATTCAGTACTTC | CASSQGPAGIQYF
TRBJ1-1 | - | - | TRBV19 | TGTGCCAGTTTCACAAGGAACACTGAAGCTTTCTTT | CASFTRNTEAFF
TRBJ1-1 | once | - | TRBV15 | TGTGCCACCGCAAGGGGGATGAGCACTGAAGCTTTCTTT | CATARGMSTEAFF
TRBJ2-7 | - | - | TRBV14 | TGTGCCAGCAGCCCTCTGGCAGGGGTATCCTACGAGCAGTACTTC | CASSPLAGVSYEQYF
TRBJ1-5 | - | TRBD1 | TRBV5-5 | TGTGCCAGCTCGGACAGGGTAAATCAGCCCCAGCATTTT | CASSDRVNQPQHF
TRBJ2-6 | few | - | TRBV7-9 | TGTGCCAGCTGGGGAGTAGTAAGCTCTGGGGCCAACGTCCTGACTTTC | CASWGVVSSGANVLTF
TRBJ2-4 | few | TRBD1 | TRBV10-3 | TGTGCCATCAGTGACCGGGACAGGGAAAACAGTCAGTACTTC | CAISDRDRENSQYF
TRBJ2-7 | - | - | TRBV11-2 | TGTGCCAGCACCCGGCTTGACAGGTTCTCCTACGAGCAGTACTTC | CASTRLDRFSYEQYF
TRBJ1-2 | - | - | TRBV5-6 | TGTGCCAGCAGCTTTTGGGGCCGGAACTATGGCTACACCTTC | CASSFWGRNYGYTF
TRBJ2-1 | - | TRBD1 | TRBV6-4 | TGTGCCAGCAGACCGGGACAGGGGGCAGGGGAGCAGTTCTTC | CASRPGQGAGEQFF
TRBJ2-2 | - | TRBD1 | TRBV30 | TGTGCCTGGAGTGTAGTGGGACAGTACACCGGGGAGCTGTTTTTT | CAWSVVGQYTGELFF
TRBJ2-1 | - | - | TRBV7-7 | TGTGCCAGCAGCCAAGGGGTTGAGCAGTTCTTC | CASSQGVEQFF
TRBJ2-3 | few | - | TRBV29-1 | TGCAGCGTTGCTCAGGGAGGAGATACGCAGTATTTT | CSVAQGGDTQYF
TRBJ1-2 | few | TRBD1 | TRBV5-1 | TGTGCCAGCAGCTCGCGACAGGGGATGGGCTATGGCTACACCTTC | CASSSRQGMGYGYTF
TRBJ2-7 | once | - | TRBV5-1 | TGCGCCAGCAGCTTGAGAGAGACCTACGAGCAGTACTTC | CASSLRETYEQYF
TRBJ2-3 | few | - | TRBV2 | TGTGCCAGCAGTGATCGGGATACGCAGTATTTT | CASSDRDTQYF
TRBJ2-3 | - | TRBD2 | TRBV7-3 | TGTGCCAGCAGCTTGGGGGAGGGTACGCAGTATTTT | CASSLGEGTQYF
TRBJ2-5 | - | TRBD2 | TRBV2 | TGTGCCAGCAGCCCCGGACTAGCAGTGGAGACCCAGTACTTC | CASSPGLAVETQYF
TRBJ1-3 | - | - | TRBV30 | TGTGCCTGGAGTGTCTCCCTCTCTGGAAACACCATATATTTT | CAWSVSLSGNTIYF
TRBJ2-5 | - | TRBD2 | TRBV6-1 | TGTGCCGTCCGACTAGCGGGGCAAGAGACCCAGTACTTC | CAVRLAGQETQYF
TRBJ1-1 | few | TRBD1 | TRBV6-5 | TGTGCCAGCAGTTACCGGCAGGGGGGTGAAGCTTTCTTT | CASSYRQGGEAFF
TRBJ2-7 | - | TRBD2 | TRBV5-1 | TGCGCCAGCAGCTTGGGAGTTAGCGGGAGTTACGAGCAGTACTTC | CASSLGVSGSYEQYF
TRBJ2-7 | - | - | TRBV5-4 | TGTGCCAGCAGCTTGGGACAGGAGGACTACGAGCAGTACTTC | CASSLGQEDYEQYF
TRBJ2-5 | - | - | TRBV7-9 | TGTGCCAGCAGCTTACAACAGGTTGGGACCCAGTACTTC | CASSLQQVGTQYF
TRBJ1-4 | - | TRBD1 | TRBV6-5 | TGTGCCAGCAGACGACAGGGGGCGGCTAATGAAAAACTGTTTTTT | CASRRQGAANEKLFF
TRBJ2-7 | - | - | TRBV13 | TGTGCCAGCAGCTTGGGGCCGTCCCCCCCCGAGCAGTACTTC | CASSLGPSPPEQYF
TRBJ1-2 | once | - | TRBV29-1 | TGCAGCGTTGTCTTGACAGATGGCTACACCTTC | CSVVLTDGYTF
TRBJ2-5 | - | TRBD2 | TRBV5-1 | TGCGCCAGCAGCTTGGCGGGAGGGAGGGAGACCCAGTACTTC | CASSLAGGRETQYF
TRBJ2-5 | - | - | TRBV5-1 | TGCGCCAGCAGCTATATAGGTTCGGGAATAGAGACCCAGTACTTC | CASSYIGSGIETQYF
TRBJ2-5 | - | - | TRBV9 | TGTGCCAGCAGCGTAGGTGGGGGTTCGGGAGTATGGGAGACCCAGTACTTC | CASSVGGGSGVWETQYF
TRBJ2-5 | - | - | TRBV28 | TGTGCCAGCAGTTTACCCTACCAAGAGACCCAGTACTTC | CASSLPYQETQYF